Each of the 15 T cell receptor beta chains below was sequenced from the same sample in a study of T-cell memory formation after mild COVID-19. TCRdb itself ran the 5' RACE reads through MiXCR, one entry per CDR3 protein. The table lists roughly 240,000 distinct CDR3 sequences, 15% to 20% of them singletons. The sequencing sample was made of PBMCs or a T cell subset sorted from them (not recorded which). The source is a man aged 18 to 29 who had mild COVID-19 (a few samples of this study predate the infection). Cell type and time point are not known.

The chain employs TRBV4-1 and TRBJ2-7, with a possible D match to TRBD2 (6 bases). Germline V lookup: CDR1 MGHRA, CDR2 YSYEKL. Trimming shortened V by 2 bases and J by 3 bases, and 14 bases separated the two germline ends. The CDR3 extends over 15 amino acids. CDR3: CASSQPGIGGYEQYF. CDR3 sequence (DNA): TGCGCCAGCAGCCAACCAGGGATCGGGGGCTACGAGCAGTACTTC.

This clonotype was found a few times. The V gene is TRBV7-8, the J gene TRBJ1-5; D is undetermined. The V end was cut by 3 bases, the J end by 6 bases, with 9 bases between. The CDR3 totals 13 residues. Germline loops: CDR1 SGHVS, CDR2 FQNEAQ. The CDR3 here is CASSFRVGQPQHF. For the CDR3, the DNA is TGTGCCAGCAGCTTTAGGGTGGGTCAGCCCCAGCATTTT.

This clonotype was seen more than once but under ten times. The rearrangement uses TRBV4-1 and TRBJ2-7, with 7 bases fitting TRBD2. With V trimmed by 11 bases and J by 3 bases, 13 bases remained unmatched. This CDR3 has 14 amino acids. The germline V gene has CDR1 MGHRA and CDR2 YSYEKL. The chain's CDR3 is CAGWGSGVDYEQYV. The DNA of the CDR3 is TGCGCCGGCTGGGGAAGCGGGGTCGACTACGAGCAGTACGTC.

This clonotype was observed a handful of times. The rearrangement joins TRBV4-1 to TRBJ1-5; tentative D call: TRBD1 (6 bases). The V end lost 2 bases, the J end lost 1 base, and 9 bases lay between the germline ends. Germline V CDR1 and CDR2: MGHRA, YSYEKL. This CDR3 is 15 amino acids long. The CDR3 is CASSQFQGSNQPQHF. The CDR3, as DNA: TGCGCCAGCAGCCAATTTCAGGGGAGCAATCAGCCCCAGCATTTT.

This clonotype was found a few times. J is TRBJ2-3 and V is TRBV7-2; 10 nucleotides align to TRBD1. CDR1 is SGHTA, CDR2 FQGNSA, per germline. V was clipped by 4 bases and J by 1 base; unmatched bases: 5. The CDR3 loop spans 16 amino acids. The CDR3 loop reads CASSSGTGAGTDTQYF. CDR3 DNA sequence: TGTGCCAGCAGCTCTGGGACAGGGGCGGGCACAGATACGCAGTATTTT.

This clonotype appeared a few times. The chain links TRBV27 to TRBJ1-1; D not certain. The germline V and J ends were trimmed by 2 bases and 5 bases, with 9 bases remaining between them. This CDR3 is built from 13 residues. Germline V gene data show CDR1 as MNHEY and CDR2 as SMNVEV (reference sequence). CDR3 nucleotide sequence: TGTGCCAGCAGTTTAGCGCACCGAACTGAAGCTTTCTTT. Protein sequence: CASSLAHRTEAFF.

This chain connects TRBV29-1 to TRBJ1-5, with D tentatively TRBD1 (6 bases). The germline V gene has CDR1 SQVTM and CDR2 ANQGSEA. The CDR3 extends over 11 amino acids. V was trimmed by 8 bases and J by 10 bases, leaving 15 bases between them. The CDR3 reads CSRTDDRPQHF. The CDR3, as DNA: TGCAGCCGGACAGACGATCGTCCCCAGCATTTT.

In this sample, this clonotype turned up a few times. J is TRBJ1-1 and V is TRBV29-1; D might be TRBD1 (6 bases). Germline CDR1 is SQVTM and CDR2 is ANQGSEA. The CDR3 is made up of 14 amino acids. V was pared by 7 bases and J by 2 bases, with 17 bases between. CDR3 DNA: TGCAGCGCTTTAAAGCGGGACACAAACACTGAAGCTTTCTTT. It is translated as CSALKRDTNTEAFF.

This chain joins TRBV19 and TRBJ2-7, with D possibly matching TRBD2 (5 bases). This CDR3 comprises 13 residues. Trimming stripped 5 bases from V and 3 bases from J, with 11 bases between. Looked up from germline, CDR1 is LNHDA and CDR2 is SQIVND (reference sequence). The CDR3 here is CASSLRDHYEQYF. CDR3 in DNA: TGTGCCAGTAGTCTTCGGGATCACTACGAGCAGTACTTC. The full variable domain, in which reference TRBV19 and TRBJ2-7 provide the parts outside the CDR3, is DGGITQSPKYLFRKEGQNVTLSCEQNLNHDAMYWYRQDPGQGLRLIYYSQIVNDFQKGDIAEGYSVSREKKESFPLTVTSAQKNPTAFYLCASSLRDHYEQYFGPGTRLTVT.

This clonotype was seen many times. The chain has TRBV11-2 and TRBJ1-4, with D possibly matching TRBD1 (5 bases). The germline V gene encodes CDR1 SGHAT and CDR2 FQNNGV. There are 14 residues in the CDR3. Trimming stripped 4 bases from V and 8 bases from J, with 14 bases between. The CDR3 loop reads CASSSSRGEEKLFF. The CDR3 bases are TGTGCCAGCAGCTCATCTAGGGGCGAGGAAAAACTGTTTTTT.

This chain links TRBV9 with TRBJ2-7, with a weak D call TRBD2 (6 bases). This CDR3 is 15 amino acids long. Trimming cost V 0 bases and J 0 bases, with 10 bases left between them. Germline CDR1 is SGDLS and CDR2 is YYNGEE. This CDR3 is CASSVGGDPSYEQYV. As DNA, the CDR3 is TGTGCCAGCAGCGTAGGGGGGGATCCCTCCTACGAGCAGTACGTC.

The chain uses TRBV6-6 and TRBJ2-5, with unresolved D. Germline V gene lookup returns CDR1 MNHNY and CDR2 SVGAGI (reference sequence). V was pared by 11 bases and J by 5 bases, with 15 bases between. The CDR3 is 12 amino acids. CDR3 DNA sequence: TGTGCCGTCAAAAAGGCTCGGGAGACCCAGTACTTC. Its protein is CAVKKARETQYF.

The rearrangement uses TRBV20-1 and TRBJ2-3; unclear D gene. Germline assignment: CDR1 DFQATT and CDR2 SNEGSKA (reference sequence). The CDR3 extends over 12 amino acids. Trimming shortened V by 0 bases and J by 9 bases, and 10 bases separated the two germline ends. The CDR3 protein is CSARDQQLTQYF. The CDR3 DNA follows: TGCAGTGCTAGAGATCAACAGCTCACGCAGTATTTT.

This clonotype showed up just a few times. This chain connects TRBV11-1 to TRBJ2-2, with 8 nucleotides matching TRBD2. The CDR3 spans 16 residues. V trimming: 5 bases; J trimming: 2 bases; junction bases outside the gene matches: 7. Looked up from germline, CDR1 is SGHAT and CDR2 is FQDESV (reference sequence). The CDR3 nucleotides read TGTGCCAGCAGCCCGCGACGGACTAGCAACACCGGGGAGCTGTTTTTT. Translation: CASSPRRTSNTGELFF.

The rearrangement uses TRBV7-9 and TRBJ1-1, with unresolved D. Germline V gene sequence: CDR1 SEHNR, CDR2 FQNEAQ (reference sequence). V dropped 4 bases and J dropped 1 base, with 10 bases sitting between them. The CDR3 sequence is 14 residues long. CDR3 DNA: TGTGCCAGCAGCTCCCGGTGGGAGAACACTGAAGCTTTCTTT. It is translated as CASSSRWENTEAFF.